This passage covers 10 T cell receptor beta chains from one sample sequenced in a study of neurological immune-mediated disorders. Time point: technical triplicate 3. TCRdb re-analysed the 5' RACE reads in MiXCR, keeping a single row per CDR3 protein. Of under 45,000 distinct CDR3 sequences listed, around a fifth are singletons. Sequenced sample: PBMCs. These TCRs come from a man aged 60 to 69 with HTLV-1-associated myelopathy (HAM/TSP).

This clonotype was observed at least ten times. The V gene is TRBV25-1, the J gene TRBJ2-3, with D possibly being TRBD1 (6 bases). The CDR3 length is 13 residues. Trimming pared 4 bases from V and 7 bases from J, leaving 12 bases between. CDR1 is MGHDK, CDR2 SYGVNS, per germline. The CDR3 region is CASSGQDRNTQYF. CDR3 bases: TGTGCCAGCAGTGGCCAGGACAGAAATACGCAGTATTTT. Using reference TRBV25-1 and TRBJ2-3 for the parts outside the CDR3, the full variable domain is EADIYQTPRYLVIGTGKKITLECSQTMGHDKMYWYQQDPGMELHLIHYSYGVNSTEKGDLSSESTVSRIRTEHFPLTLESARPSHTSQYLCASSGQDRNTQYFGPGTRLTVL.

This clonotype was observed a handful of times. The V call is TRBV29-1, the J call TRBJ1-2; TRBD1 aligns across 8 bases. CDR3 size: 14 residues. Germline CDR1 and CDR2: SQVTM and ANQGSEA. V was clipped by 3 bases and J by 3 bases; unmatched bases: 6. Here the CDR3 DNA reads TGCAGCGTTGATCCCAGGGGGCCGGACTATGGCTACACCTTC. This sequence encodes CSVDPRGPDYGYTF.

Worth noting for this clonotype: One end of the junction does not line up with germline, which may come from a read error. The V gene is TRBV5-1, the J gene TRBJ1-4; the match to TRBD1 covers 7 bases. Germline CDR1 reads SGHRS; CDR2 reads YFSETQ. This CDR3 region has 16 residues. The CDR3, as DNA: TGCGCCAGCAGCTTGGGGGGGACAGACCTTAATGAAAAACTTTTTTTT. Amino acids: CASSLGGTDLNEKLFF.

This clonotype was found many times. This chain connects TRBV5-1 to TRBJ2-5; no clear D. V was clipped by 4 bases and J by 2 bases, with 6 bases between them. Germline V CDR1 and CDR2: SGHRS, YFSETQ. The CDR3 loop spans 12 amino acids. The CDR3 region is CASSVYQETQYF. In nucleotides, the CDR3 is TGCGCCAGCAGCGTCTATCAAGAGACCCAGTACTTC.

This clonotype occurred many times. This chain connects TRBV5-1 to TRBJ2-5; 11 nucleotides agree with TRBD2. The germline V gene encodes CDR1 SGHRS and CDR2 YFSETQ. J lost 5 bases, V lost 4 bases, and 13 bases had no gene match. CDR3 length: 17 residues. The CDR3 is CASSDGTSGGARETQYF. In DNA, the CDR3 is TGCGCCAGCAGCGACGGGACTAGCGGAGGGGCGAGGGAGACCCAGTACTTC.

The table lists this clonotype with a few counts. The chain links TRBV5-1 to TRBJ2-5, with 8 bases matching TRBD2. Trimming removed 0 bases from V and 5 bases from J; junction bases left unmatched: 3. The length of the CDR3 is 14 residues. Germline loops: CDR1 SGHRS, CDR2 YFSETQ. The chain's CDR3 is CASSLASGGETQYF. CDR3 bases: TGCGCCAGCAGCTTGGCCTCGGGGGGGGAGACCCAGTACTTC.

Written as DNA, the CDR3 is TGCAGTGCTCCCTTTCGGGGTCTGGCCAAAAACATTCAGTACTTC. Translation: CSAPFRGLAKNIQYF. The chain links TRBV20-1 to TRBJ2-4; perhaps TRBD2 as D (5 bases). Trimming pared 5 bases from V and 1 base from J, leaving 15 bases between. The CDR3 consists of 15 residues. Germline loops: CDR1 DFQATT, CDR2 SNEGSKA (reference sequence).

The V gene is TRBV14, the J gene TRBJ2-3; the D is unclear. CDR1 is SGHDN and CDR2 is FVKESK in the germline V gene. The CDR3 sequence is 19 residues long. Trimming stripped 1 base from V and 0 bases from J, with 20 bases between. This CDR3 is CASSQGGYEEFFSTDTQYF. In DNA form, the CDR3 reads TGTGCCAGCAGCCAAGGAGGTTATGAGGAGTTCTTTAGCACAGATACGCAGTATTTT.

There are many counts of this clonotype. V usage is TRBV18 and J usage is TRBJ2-5; tentative D call: TRBD2 (6 bases). Looked up from germline, CDR1 is KGHSH and CDR2 is LQKENI. The germline V and J ends were trimmed by 6 bases and 1 base, with 27 bases remaining between them. The CDR3 runs 19 residues. CDR3 protein: CASSPDGGGLVFGQETQYF. CDR3 bases: TGTGCCAGCTCCCCAGATGGAGGAGGGTTAGTTTTCGGCCAAGAGACCCAGTACTTC.

This clonotype was observed many times. This chain joins TRBV12-3 or TRBV12-4 and TRBJ2-4; 8 nucleotides agree with TRBD2. V lost 0 bases and J lost 10; bases outside the gene matches: 11. The CDR3 contains 16 residues. The CDR3 sequence: CASSLAELAGNYIQYF. DNA of the CDR3: TGTGCCAGCAGTTTAGCCGAGCTAGCGGGCAACTATATTCAGTACTTC.